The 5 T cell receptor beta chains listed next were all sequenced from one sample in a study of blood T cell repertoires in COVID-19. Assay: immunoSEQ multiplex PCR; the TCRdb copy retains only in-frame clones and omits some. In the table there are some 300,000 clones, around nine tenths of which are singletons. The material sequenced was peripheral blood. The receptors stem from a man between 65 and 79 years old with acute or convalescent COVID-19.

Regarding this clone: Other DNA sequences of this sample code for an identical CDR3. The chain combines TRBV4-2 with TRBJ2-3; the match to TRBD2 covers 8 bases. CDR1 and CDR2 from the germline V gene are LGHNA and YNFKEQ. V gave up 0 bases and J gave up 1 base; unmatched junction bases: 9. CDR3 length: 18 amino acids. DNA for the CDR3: TGTGCCAGCAGCCAAGAAATCCTCACTAGCGGAGGCACAGATACGCAGTATTTT. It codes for CASSQEILTSGGTDTQYF.

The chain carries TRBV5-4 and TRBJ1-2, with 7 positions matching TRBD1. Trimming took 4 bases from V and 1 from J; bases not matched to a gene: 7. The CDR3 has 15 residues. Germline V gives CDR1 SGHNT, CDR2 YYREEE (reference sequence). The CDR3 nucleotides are TGTGCCAGCAGCGAACAGGGGAGAATTAACTATGGCTACACCTTC. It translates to CASSEQGRINYGYTF.

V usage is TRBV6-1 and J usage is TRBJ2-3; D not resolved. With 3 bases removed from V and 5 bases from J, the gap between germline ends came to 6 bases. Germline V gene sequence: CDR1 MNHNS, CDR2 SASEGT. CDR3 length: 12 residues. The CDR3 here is CASSERKDTQYF. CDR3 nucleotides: TGTGCCAGCAGTGAGCGGAAAGATACGCAGTATTTT.

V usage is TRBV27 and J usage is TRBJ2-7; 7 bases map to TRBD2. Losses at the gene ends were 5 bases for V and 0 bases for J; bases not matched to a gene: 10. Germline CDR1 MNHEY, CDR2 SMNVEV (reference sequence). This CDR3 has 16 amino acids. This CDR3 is CASSTLPGGSSYEQYF. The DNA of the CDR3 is TGTGCCAGCAGTACACTGCCGGGGGGAAGCTCCTACGAGCAGTACTTC.

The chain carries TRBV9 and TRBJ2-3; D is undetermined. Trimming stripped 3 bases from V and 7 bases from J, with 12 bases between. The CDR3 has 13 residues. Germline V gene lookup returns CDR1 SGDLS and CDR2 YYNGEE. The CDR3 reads CASSGPSSYTQYF. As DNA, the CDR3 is TGTGCCAGCAGCGGCCCCTCTAGTTATACGCAGTATTTT.